What follows is one T cell receptor beta chain and its context. The data were obtained in a study of blood T cell repertoires in COVID-19. Produced via immunoSEQ multiplex PCR; TCRdb's table is partial and in-frame only. Here the sample spans 150,000 to 200,000 clones, roughly nine tenths being singletons. CDR3 size: 13 residues. With 6 bases removed from V and 4 bases from J, the gap between germline ends came to 11 bases. Germline V gene sequence: CDR1 LNHDA, CDR2 SQIVND (reference sequence). What was sequenced was PBMCs or T cells enriched from blood (not recorded which). The chain couples TRBV19 to TRBJ2-3, with no clear D. The receptor's source is a woman in her 30s who had recovered from COVID-19. The CDR3 loop reads CASRVASSDTQYF. In nucleotides, the CDR3 is TGTGCCAGTAGAGTTGCTAGTTCAGATACGCAGTATTTT.